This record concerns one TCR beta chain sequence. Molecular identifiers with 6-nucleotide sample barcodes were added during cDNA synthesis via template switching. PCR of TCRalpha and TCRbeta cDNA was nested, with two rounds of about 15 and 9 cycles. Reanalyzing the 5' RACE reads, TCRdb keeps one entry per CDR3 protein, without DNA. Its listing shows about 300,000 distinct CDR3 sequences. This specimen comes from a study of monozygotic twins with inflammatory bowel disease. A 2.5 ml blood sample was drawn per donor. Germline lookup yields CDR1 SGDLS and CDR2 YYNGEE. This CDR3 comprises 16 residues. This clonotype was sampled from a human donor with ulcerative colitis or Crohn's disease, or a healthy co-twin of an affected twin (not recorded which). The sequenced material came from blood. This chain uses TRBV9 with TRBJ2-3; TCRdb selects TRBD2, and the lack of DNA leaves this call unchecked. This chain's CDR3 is CASSVVAGGKADTQYF.